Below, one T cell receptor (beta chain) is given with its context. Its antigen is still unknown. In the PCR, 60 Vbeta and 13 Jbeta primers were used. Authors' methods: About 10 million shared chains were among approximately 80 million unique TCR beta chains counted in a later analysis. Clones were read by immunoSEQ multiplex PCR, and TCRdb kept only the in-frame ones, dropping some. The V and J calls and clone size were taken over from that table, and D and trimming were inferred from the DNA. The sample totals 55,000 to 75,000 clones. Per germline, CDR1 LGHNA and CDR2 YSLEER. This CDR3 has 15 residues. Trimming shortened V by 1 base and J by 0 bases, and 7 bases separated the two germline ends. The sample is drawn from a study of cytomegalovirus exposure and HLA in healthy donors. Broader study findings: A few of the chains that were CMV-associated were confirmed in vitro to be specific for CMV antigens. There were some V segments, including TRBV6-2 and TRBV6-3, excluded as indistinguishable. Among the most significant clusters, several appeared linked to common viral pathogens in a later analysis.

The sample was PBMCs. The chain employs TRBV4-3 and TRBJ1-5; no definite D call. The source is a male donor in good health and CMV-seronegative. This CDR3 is CASSQGVSSNQPQHF. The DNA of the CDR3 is TGCGCCAGCAGCCAAGGTGTCAGTAGCAATCAGCCCCAGCATTTT.